Each of the 7 T cell receptor beta chains below was sequenced from the same sample in a study of T cells in Graves' hyperthyroidism and ophthalmopathy. Authors of the study amplified TCR beta CDR3 regions from RNA transcripts. In the first-round RT-PCR of the TCR CDR3, the HTBI primer set was used. One entry per CDR3 protein, called by TCRdb with MiXCR from the multiplex PCR reads. This sample yields 600,000 to 700,000 distinct CDR3 sequences, of which about 45% are seen a single time; approximately 6.8% belongs to the top ten. The sequencing input was peripheral blood or thyroid tissue (not recorded which). The receptors were gathered from an adult man with Graves' disease, either hyperthyroidism or ophthalmopathy (not recorded which).

The V call is TRBV7-2, the J call TRBJ2-2, with 11 bases matching TRBD2. This CDR3 is built from 15 residues. J was trimmed by 6 bases and V by 5 bases; bases with no gene match: 5. The germline CDR1 and CDR2 sequences are SGHTA and FQGNSA. The chain's CDR3 is CASSQTSGVPGELFF. Here the CDR3 DNA reads TGTGCCAGCAGCCAGACTAGCGGGGTCCCCGGGGAGCTGTTTTTT.

The CDR3 nucleotides are TGTGCCAGCAGCGGAGACAGCGTCTACGAGCAGTACTTC. This gives the protein CASSGDSVYEQYF. The rearrangement joins TRBV9 to TRBJ2-7; a possible D gene is TRBD1 (5 bases). The CDR3 sequence is 13 residues long. V was shortened by 3 bases and J by 3 bases, with 10 bases between the two germline ends. Germline loops: CDR1 SGDLS, CDR2 YYNGEE.

This clonotype appeared a single time. V and J are TRBV5-8 and TRBJ2-6, with 8 bases matching TRBD1. The V and J ends lost 4 bases and 10 bases, in that order; junction bases with no gene match: 7. The CDR3 has 14 amino acids. The germline V gene encodes CDR1 SGHTS and CDR2 YDEGEE. CDR3 in DNA: TGTGCCAGCAGCCCTAGGACAGGGTCGAACGTCCTGACTTTC. This codes for CASSPRTGSNVLTF.

This clonotype was observed at least ten times. V is TRBV20-1 and J is TRBJ1-1; D is unresolved. CDR1 is DFQATT, CDR2 SNEGSKA, per germline (reference sequence). This CDR3 comprises 13 residues. V shed 3 bases and J shed 4 bases, with 12 bases lying between them. The CDR3 region has the DNA TGCAGTGCTAGGATAGACCGTCGCACTGAAGCTTTCTTT. Protein product: CSARIDRRTEAFF.

The V call is TRBV10-2, the J call TRBJ2-7, with D hard to call. CDR1 and CDR2 from the germline V gene are WSHSY and SAAADI. The CDR3 runs to 13 residues. V was clipped by 2 bases and J by 3 bases, with 8 bases between them. This chain's CDR3 is CASSEVAGYEQYF. CDR3 nucleotides: TGCGCCAGCAGTGAGGTGGCCGGCTACGAGCAGTACTTC.

Notes on this clonotype: Since a much larger clone is just one base distant, this may be a read error. The V and J genes are TRBV15 and TRBJ1-5, with 8 nucleotides matching TRBD1. Germline CDR1 LNHNV, CDR2 YYDKDF (reference sequence). The ends lost 5 bases at V and 4 bases at J; junction bases unmatched: 4. CDR3 length: 14 residues. Here the CDR3 reads CATSHRGKNQPQHF. The CDR3 nucleotides are TGTGCCACCAGCCACAGGGGGAAAAATCAGCCCCAGCATTTT. Full variable domain (missing parts from reference TRBV15 and TRBJ1-5): DAMVIQNPRYQVTQFGKPVTLSCSQTLNHNVMYWYQQKSSQAPKLLFHYYDKDFNNEADTPDNFQSRRPNTSFCFLDIRSPGLGDTAMYLCATSHRGKNQPQHFGDGTRLSIL.

The gene calls are TRBV12-3 or TRBV12-4 and TRBJ1-2; 7 nucleotides agree with TRBD1. The CDR3 has 14 residues. V shed 3 bases, J shed 6 bases, and the junction held 7 bases outside the gene matches. CDR3 amino acids: CASSFKGARDGYTF. The CDR3 nucleotides read TGTGCCAGCAGTTTCAAGGGGGCGCGTGATGGCTACACCTTC.